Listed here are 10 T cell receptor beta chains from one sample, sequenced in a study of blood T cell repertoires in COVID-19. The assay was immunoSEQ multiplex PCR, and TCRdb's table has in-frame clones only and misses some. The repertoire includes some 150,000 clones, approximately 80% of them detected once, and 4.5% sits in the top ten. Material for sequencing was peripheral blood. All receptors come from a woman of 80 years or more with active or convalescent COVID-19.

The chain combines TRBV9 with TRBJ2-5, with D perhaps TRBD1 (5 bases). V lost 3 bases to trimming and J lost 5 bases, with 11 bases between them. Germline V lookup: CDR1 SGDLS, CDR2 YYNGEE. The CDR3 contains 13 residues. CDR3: CASSARDLETQYF. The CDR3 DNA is TGTGCCAGCAGCGCCAGGGATTTGGAGACCCAGTACTTC.

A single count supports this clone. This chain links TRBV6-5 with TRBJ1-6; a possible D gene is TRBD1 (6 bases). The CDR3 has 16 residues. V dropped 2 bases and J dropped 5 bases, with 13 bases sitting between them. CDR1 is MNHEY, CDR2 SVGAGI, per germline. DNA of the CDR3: TGTGCCAGCAGTTACCAAGGGGGTGACCATAATTCACCCCTCCACTTT. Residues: CASSYQGGDHNSPLHF.

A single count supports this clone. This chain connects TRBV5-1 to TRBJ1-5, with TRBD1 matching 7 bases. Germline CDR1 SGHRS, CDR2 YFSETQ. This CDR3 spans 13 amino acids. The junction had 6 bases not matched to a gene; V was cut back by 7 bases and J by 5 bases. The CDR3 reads CASSWQGDQPQHF. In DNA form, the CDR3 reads TGCGCCAGCTCCTGGCAGGGGGATCAGCCCCAGCATTTT.

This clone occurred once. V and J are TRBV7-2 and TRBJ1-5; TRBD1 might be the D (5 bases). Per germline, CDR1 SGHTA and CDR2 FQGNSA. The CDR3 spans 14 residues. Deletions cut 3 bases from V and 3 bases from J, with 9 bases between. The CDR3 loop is CASSFWGYNQPQHF. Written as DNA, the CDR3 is TGTGCCAGCAGCTTTTGGGGCTACAATCAGCCCCAGCATTTT.

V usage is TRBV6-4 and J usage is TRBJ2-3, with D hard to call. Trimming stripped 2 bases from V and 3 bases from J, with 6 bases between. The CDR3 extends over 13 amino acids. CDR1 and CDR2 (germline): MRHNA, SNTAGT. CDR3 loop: CASSDSQTDTQYF. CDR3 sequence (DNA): TGTGCCAGCAGTGACAGTCAGACAGATACGCAGTATTTT.

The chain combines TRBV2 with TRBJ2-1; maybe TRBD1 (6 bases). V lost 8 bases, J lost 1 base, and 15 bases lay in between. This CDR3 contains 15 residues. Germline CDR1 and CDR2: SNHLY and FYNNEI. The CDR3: CASGSRTASYNEQFF. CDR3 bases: TGTGCCAGCGGGTCTCGGACAGCTTCCTACAATGAGCAGTTCTTC.

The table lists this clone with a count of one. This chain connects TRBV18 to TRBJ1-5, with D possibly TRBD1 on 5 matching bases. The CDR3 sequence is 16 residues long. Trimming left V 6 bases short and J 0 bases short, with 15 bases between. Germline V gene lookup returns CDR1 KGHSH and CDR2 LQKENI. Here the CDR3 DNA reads TGTGCCAGCTCCCAACAGGCACCAAATAGCAATCAGCCCCAGCATTTT. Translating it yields CASSQQAPNSNQPQHF.

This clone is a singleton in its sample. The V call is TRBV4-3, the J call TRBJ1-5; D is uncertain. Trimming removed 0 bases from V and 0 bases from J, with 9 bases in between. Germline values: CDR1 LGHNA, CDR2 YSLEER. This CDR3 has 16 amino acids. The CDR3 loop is CASSQDRSLSNQPQHF. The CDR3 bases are TGCGCCAGCAGCCAAGATAGGAGCCTTAGCAATCAGCCCCAGCATTTT.

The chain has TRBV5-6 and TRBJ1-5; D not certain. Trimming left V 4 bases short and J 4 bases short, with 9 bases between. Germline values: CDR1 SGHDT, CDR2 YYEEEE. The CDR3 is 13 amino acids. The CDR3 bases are TGTGCCAGCAGCCTAGAACGGAATCAGCCCCAGCATTTT. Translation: CASSLERNQPQHF.

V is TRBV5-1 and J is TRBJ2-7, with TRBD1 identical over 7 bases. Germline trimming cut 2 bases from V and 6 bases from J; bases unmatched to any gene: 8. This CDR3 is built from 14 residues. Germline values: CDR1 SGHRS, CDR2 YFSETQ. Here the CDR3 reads CASSFGRGSSEQYF. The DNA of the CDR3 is TGCGCCAGCAGCTTCGGCAGGGGGTCAAGCGAGCAGTACTTC.